Described below is a single T cell receptor beta chain sequence and its context. No antigen is known for it. Other nucleotide sequences from this sample produce the same CDR3. These data originate in a study of shared clonotypes between healthy human individuals. Study-wide results and limits: Owing to a small donor count, the genetic and exposure-history diversity represented was limited. Only blood was sampled, and tissue TCR repertoires likely differ from blood ones.

V lost 0 bases to trimming and J lost 8 bases, with 9 bases between them. The CDR3 has 13 amino acids. Looked up from germline, CDR1 is SGDLS and CDR2 is YYNGEE. Clones were sequenced by immunoSEQ multiplex PCR, and TCRdb holds only the in-frame ones, with some missing. The sample has 2 million to 2.5 million clones; roughly 94% are singletons. The naive CD8 fraction comprised CD45RO-negative cells positively selected for CCR7 and excluded terminally differentiated effector memory CD45RA+ cells. Sequencing was done on a sample of naive CD8+ T cells sorted from blood. The chain links TRBV9 to TRBJ2-1; D remains ambiguous. The clonotype originates from a man aged 18-30 years in good health. The CDR3 protein is CASSVGGSDEQFF. Written as DNA, the CDR3 is TGTGCCAGCAGCGTAGGGGGAAGCGATGAGCAGTTCTTC. Full variable domain (rest looked up from reference TRBV9 and TRBJ2-1): DSGVTQTPKHLITATGQRVTLRCSPRSGDLSVYWYQQSLDQGLQFLIQYYNGEERAKGNILERFSAQQFPDLHSELNLSSLELGDSALYFCASSVGGSDEQFFGPGTRLTVL.